Below are 31 T cell receptor beta chains sequenced from a single sample in a study of control samples from healthy donors and cancer patients. Data came from immunoSEQ multiplex PCR; TCRdb stores just in-frame clones and leaves some out. This sample has approximately 140,000 clones, with just under 95% found just once. Material: blood. The source is a man younger than 40 in good health.

A few counts support this clone. The chain couples TRBV27 to TRBJ2-7; 7 nucleotides agree with TRBD2. This CDR3 contains 14 residues. V dropped 2 bases and J dropped 2; count of bases not matched to a gene: 3. Germline V gene sequence: CDR1 MNHEY, CDR2 SMNVEV (reference sequence). In DNA, the CDR3 is TGTGCCAGCAGTTTAACTAGCGCTGCCTACGAGCAGTACTTC. Its protein is CASSLTSAAYEQYF.

This clone was observed once. This rearrangement joins TRBV2 to TRBJ2-3, with 8 bases that match TRBD1. This CDR3 has 14 residues. J was trimmed by 7 bases and V by 9 bases; bases with no gene match: 12. CDR1 is SNHLY, CDR2 FYNNEI, per germline. The CDR3 sequence is CARGEGQGGYTQYF. The CDR3 nucleotides are TGTGCCAGGGGTGAAGGACAGGGAGGATATACGCAGTATTTT.

In this sample, this clone turned up once. The chain carries TRBV15 and TRBJ1-4; D remains unclear. CDR1 and CDR2 (germline): LNHNV, YYDKDF (reference sequence). V lost 2 bases and J 8 bases, leaving 9 bases between the germline ends. The CDR3 has 13 amino acids. The CDR3 coding sequence is TGTGCCACCAGCAGACAGACACGAGAAAAACTGTTTTTT. This gives the protein CATSRQTREKLFF.

This chain uses TRBV3-1 (or the pseudogene TRBV3-2) with TRBJ2-7; maybe TRBD2 (5 bases). The germline V gene has CDR1 LGHDT and CDR2 YNNKEL (reference sequence). CDR3 length: 15 amino acids. Trimming stripped 8 bases from V and 3 bases from J, with 20 bases between. For the CDR3, the DNA is TGTGCCAGCTCAAGAAGGAGCTGGAGGTTCTACGAGCAGTACTTC. It translates to CASSRRSWRFYEQYF.

The rearrangement joins TRBV5-4 to TRBJ2-2; possible D gene TRBD1, 5 bases. Germline CDR1 SGHNT, CDR2 YYREEE (reference sequence). The CDR3 is 15 residues long. The V and J ends lost 1 base and 4 bases respectively, with 11 bases between them. The DNA for the CDR3 is TGTGCCAGCAGCTTGCTAGGGGCCGTCACCGGGGAGCTGTTTTTT. Amino acid sequence: CASSLLGAVTGELFF.

The chain uses TRBV6-4 and TRBJ2-1; 11 bases fit TRBD2. The V and J ends lost 5 bases and 5 bases, in that order; junction bases with no gene match: 5. The germline gives CDR1 MRHNA, CDR2 SNTAGT. This CDR3 has 15 residues. CDR3 bases: TGTGCCAGCAGTCCACTAGCGGGAGAACACAATGAGCAGTTCTTC. It encodes CASSPLAGEHNEQFF.

This chain links TRBV9 with TRBJ2-1; D unclear. The germline CDR1 and CDR2 sequences are SGDLS and YYNGEE. V was cut by 5 bases and J by 7 bases, with 16 bases left in between. This CDR3 is 14 amino acids long. The CDR3 region has the DNA TGTGCCAGCAGTACCGGGCCGTCCGGAAATGAGCAGTTCTTC. This translates into CASSTGPSGNEQFF.

This clone has only one observation. The V call is TRBV18, the J call TRBJ1-5, with D maybe TRBD1 (5 bases). This CDR3 comprises 13 residues. Trimming removed 0 bases at V and 6 bases at J, with 6 bases between. Germline V gene sequence: CDR1 KGHSH, CDR2 LQKENI. CDR3: CASSPPGGQPQHF. CDR3 sequence (DNA): TGTGCCAGCTCACCACCGGGGGGTCAGCCCCAGCATTTT.

The chain uses TRBV7-2 and TRBJ1-3; D is possibly TRBD1 (5 bases). CDR3 length equals 18 residues. Trimming took 3 bases from V and 0 from J, leaving 18 bases between them. From germline, CDR1 is SGHTA and CDR2 FQGNSA. Here the CDR3 DNA reads TGTGCCAGCAGCTTGTCACCTTGGGACCCCAGCTCTGGAAACACCATATATTTT. Amino acid sequence: CASSLSPWDPSSGNTIYF.

The chain links TRBV7-8 to TRBJ2-5, with 9 bases identical to TRBD1. The CDR3 has 18 amino acids. Germline trimming cut 7 bases from V and 5 bases from J; bases unmatched to any gene: 20. CDR1 is SGHVS and CDR2 is FQNEAQ in the germline V gene. The CDR3: CASKETGGIRTARETQYF. CDR3 bases: TGTGCCAGCAAGGAGACAGGGGGAATCCGAACAGCCAGGGAGACCCAGTACTTC.

The chain recombines TRBV19 with TRBJ1-5; tentative D call: TRBD1 (6 bases). This CDR3 spans 13 amino acids. Trimming removed 3 bases at V and 4 bases at J, with 7 bases between. Germline loops: CDR1 LNHDA, CDR2 SQIVND (reference sequence). The CDR3 region is CASSITGNQPQHF. CDR3 DNA: TGTGCCAGTAGTATTACAGGGAATCAGCCCCAGCATTTT.

The chain links TRBV11-3 to TRBJ2-3; TRBD2 matches 13 bases. The V segment lost 5 bases and the J segment 5 bases; nucleotides outside the gene matches: 7. The CDR3 extends over 16 amino acids. Germline assignment: CDR1 SGHNT and CDR2 YENEEA. CDR3 coding DNA: TGTGCCAGCAGCCCAGGACTAGCGGGAGTAGGAGATACGCAGTATTTT. It translates to CASSPGLAGVGDTQYF. Full variable domain (rest looked up from reference TRBV11-3 and TRBJ2-3): EAGVVQSPRYKIIEKKQPVAFWCNPISGHNTLYWYLQNLGQGPELLIRYENEEAVDDSQLPKDRFSAERLKGVDSTLKIQPAELGDSAVYLCASSPGLAGVGDTQYFGPGTRLTVL.

This clone was counted only a few times. Other DNA sequences in the same sample also yield this CDR3. The rearrangement uses TRBV12-3 or TRBV12-4 and TRBJ2-7; no clear D gene. V lost 2 bases to trimming and J lost 0 bases, with 2 bases between them. The CDR3 is 12 residues long. CDR3 residues: CASSLTSYEQYF. CDR3 sequence (DNA): TGTGCCAGCAGTTTAACCTCCTACGAGCAGTACTTC.

V and J are TRBV11-3 and TRBJ2-5; 7 nucleotides align to TRBD2. The V segment lost 4 bases and the J segment 1 base; nucleotides outside the gene matches: 12. This CDR3 contains 17 residues. From germline, CDR1 is SGHNT and CDR2 YENEEA. The CDR3 DNA follows: TGTGCCAGCAGCTACGGGGGGAACTCATGGTCCCAAGAGACCCAGTACTTC. Its translation is CASSYGGNSWSQETQYF.

The chain joins TRBV11-3 to TRBJ1-6; no clear D gene. CDR1 is SGHNT and CDR2 is YENEEA in the germline V gene. CDR3 length: 14 amino acids. V dropped 5 bases and J dropped 6 bases, with 11 bases sitting between them. In DNA, the CDR3 is TGTGCCAGCAGCACCTCCTTGGGTAATTCACCCCTCCACTTT. It codes for CASSTSLGNSPLHF.

The chain employs TRBV19 and TRBJ2-2; 8 bases fit TRBD1. The V segment lost 3 bases and the J segment 3 bases; nucleotides outside the gene matches: 6. The CDR3 totals 16 residues. CDR1 and CDR2 from the germline V gene are LNHDA and SQIVND (reference sequence). CDR3 in DNA: TGTGCCAGTAGTATCCCAGGGGGCGCCGACACCGGGGAGCTGTTTTTT. It encodes CASSIPGGADTGELFF.

The CDR3 loop is CASSYAFGPNEQFF. The CDR3 DNA reads as TGTGCCAGCAGTTACGCTTTTGGACCCAATGAGCAGTTCTTC. J is TRBJ2-1 and V is TRBV6-5; D call uncertain. Germline CDR1 reads MNHEY; CDR2 reads SVGAGI. CDR3 size: 14 residues. V lost 2 bases and J lost 6, with 11 bases in between.

The chain carries TRBV21-1 and TRBJ1-5. TRBV21-1 represents a pseudogene. This CDR3 is 14 amino acids long. CDR3: CASSNSRGNQPQHF. The CDR3 DNA reads TGTGCCAGCAGCAACTCGAGGGGCAATCAGCCCCAGCATTTT.

The gene calls are TRBV28 and TRBJ2-1, with D unresolved. CDR3 size: 15 residues. Germline V CDR1 and CDR2: MDHEN, SYDVKM. Trimming took 1 base from V and 2 from J, leaving 9 bases between them. The CDR3 loop reads CASSLFGLAYNEQFF. The CDR3 nucleotides read TGTGCCAGCAGTTTATTTGGGTTAGCCTACAATGAGCAGTTCTTC.

In its sample, this clone was seen once. The rearrangement uses TRBV28 and TRBJ2-1, with TRBD2 matching 7 bases. Germline V lookup: CDR1 MDHEN, CDR2 SYDVKM. This CDR3 spans 16 amino acids. After removal of 4 bases from V and 5 bases from J, the junction contained 11 bases not matched to a gene. The CDR3 nucleotides read TGTGCCAGCAGTTCGGCGGGGGTGGGAGGCCACAATGAGCAGTTCTTC. Amino acid sequence: CASSSAGVGGHNEQFF.

This clone was picked up a small number of times. This chain connects TRBV4-1 to TRBJ1-3; a possible D gene is TRBD1 (6 bases). V dropped 4 bases and J dropped 0 bases, with 7 bases sitting between them. The CDR3 length is 14 residues. Germline V gene data show CDR1 as MGHRA and CDR2 as YSYEKL. CDR3 region: CASSLQGSGNTIYF. In nucleotides, the CDR3 is TGCGCCAGCAGCCTACAGGGCTCTGGAAACACCATATATTTT.

The gene calls are TRBV6-7 and TRBJ1-6, with D possibly matching TRBD1 (5 bases). TRBV6-7 is known as an ORF, though its function is uncertain. The CDR3 runs to 20 residues. Trimming left V 0 bases short and J 0 bases short, with 18 bases between. In DNA, the CDR3 is TGTGCCAGCAGTTACTCGCGGTTGATGGGGGTAAGCTCCTATAATTCACCCCTCCACTTT. Its translation: CASSYSRLMGVSSYNSPLHF.

The chain employs TRBV9 and TRBJ2-7, with D possibly being TRBD1 or TRBD2 (7 bases each). This CDR3 contains 14 residues. Germline loops: CDR1 SGDLS, CDR2 YYNGEE. V was shortened by 2 bases and J by 5 bases, with 14 bases between the two germline ends. The CDR3 DNA sequence: TGTGCCAGCAGCGTCAGGGGGGGTTCGAACGAGCAGTACTTC. It encodes CASSVRGGSNEQYF.

This chain uses TRBV24-1 with TRBJ1-6; TRBD1 agrees at 8 bases. The CDR3 is 17 residues long. Trimming took 3 bases from V and 9 from J; bases not matched to a gene: 12. CDR1 and CDR2 (germline): KGHDR, SFDVKD. The CDR3 region is CATSDPPRTGNGSPLHF. The DNA for the CDR3 is TGTGCCACCAGTGATCCACCCCGGACAGGGAACGGTTCACCCCTCCACTTT.

V gene TRBV19 combines with J gene TRBJ1-3, with D unresolved. Trimming left V 3 bases short and J 7 bases short, with 13 bases between. The germline V gene has CDR1 LNHDA and CDR2 SQIVND (reference sequence). The CDR3 runs to 14 residues. The CDR3 nucleotides read TGTGCCAGTAGTATGGGCGGTCCCGGGAACACCATATATTTT. Translation: CASSMGGPGNTIYF. Full variable domain (remainder filled in from reference TRBV19 and TRBJ1-3): DGGITQSPKYLFRKEGQNVTLSCEQNLNHDAMYWYRQDPGQGLRLIYYSQIVNDFQKGDIAEGYSVSREKKESFPLTVTSAQKNPTAFYLCASSMGGPGNTIYFGEGSWLTVV.

The rearrangement joins TRBV7-2 to TRBJ2-5; D is perhaps TRBD1 (5 bases). The V gene's germline CDR1 is SGHTA and CDR2 FQGNSA. This CDR3 contains 16 residues. V was clipped by 1 base and J by 0 bases, with 12 bases between them. CDR3 residues: CASSLEVTANQETQYF. The CDR3 nucleotides are TGTGCCAGCAGCTTAGAGGTGACAGCTAACCAAGAGACCCAGTACTTC.

V usage is TRBV27 and J usage is TRBJ2-5, with 7 nucleotides matching TRBD1. V lost 0 bases and J lost 10; bases outside the gene matches: 2. The CDR3 spans 12 residues. Germline V lookup: CDR1 MNHEY, CDR2 SMNVEV (reference sequence). The CDR3 reads CASSLSGQVQYF. The DNA of the CDR3 is TGTGCCAGCAGTTTATCCGGACAGGTCCAGTACTTC.

This sequence joins TRBV29-1 and TRBJ1-2; D perhaps matches TRBD1 (5 bases). The CDR3 covers 15 residues. Trimming cost V 5 bases and J 5 bases, with 21 bases left between them. Germline V gene lookup returns CDR1 SQVTM and CDR2 ANQGSEA. The CDR3 region has the DNA TGCAGCGTTCTTGAAACTGGACAATACCGGTATGGCTACACCTTC. Amino acids: CSVLETGQYRYGYTF.

This clone was counted a few times. The V and J genes are TRBV9 and TRBJ2-2; 9 nucleotides match TRBD1. The ends lost 3 bases at V and 4 bases at J; junction bases unmatched: 13. The CDR3 runs to 18 residues. Germline CDR1 is SGDLS and CDR2 is YYNGEE. In DNA, the CDR3 is TGTGCCAGCAGCGCCCGGGACAGGGAGGAACTAGGCACCGGGGAGCTGTTTTTT. As protein: CASSARDREELGTGELFF.

The chain couples TRBV29-1 to TRBJ1-2; tentatively, D is TRBD1 (5 bases). Germline loops: CDR1 SQVTM, CDR2 ANQGSEA. V lost 6 bases to trimming and J lost 1 base, with 24 bases between them. The CDR3 consists of 17 residues. The CDR3 DNA reads TGCAGCGTCTACAAAATCGACAGCAGTCCCATTAACTATGGCTACACCTTC. Its protein product is CSVYKIDSSPINYGYTF.

This chain connects TRBV30 to TRBJ1-4; a possible D gene is TRBD1 (5 bases). In germline, CDR1 is GTSNPN, CDR2 SVGIG (reference sequence). Trimming cost V 0 bases and J 5 bases, with 13 bases left between them. CDR3 length: 15 amino acids. The CDR3 loop reads CAWSVLGGNNEKLFF. Written as DNA, the CDR3 is TGTGCCTGGAGTGTACTGGGGGGGAACAATGAAAAACTGTTTTTT.